The clone carrying this TCR beta chain was seen a handful of times. Its cognate antigen is unknown. The record originates from a study of post-analysis software for immune sequencing data. Whole-study results and caveats: With TRBV5-6, TRBV5-1 and TRBV20-1 included, five TRBV segments were more frequent in patients than in controls.

Unique molecular identifiers were present in the TCR beta cDNA libraries. One entry per CDR3 protein results from TCRdb running MiXCR on the PCR reads. The table shows about 820,000 distinct CDR3 sequences, with roughly 58% occurring only once. This CDR3 has 16 amino acids. Trimming cost V 0 bases and J 1 base, with 13 bases left between them. Germline-derived CDR1 and CDR2 are SGHRS and YFSETQ. The specimen was blood. V usage is TRBV5-1 and J usage is TRBJ1-1; D may be TRBD1 (6 bases). The sequence derives from a girl between 5 and 17 years old with multiple sclerosis. CDR3 region: CASSLALGARNTEAFF. CDR3 nucleotides: TGCGCCAGCAGCTTGGCCCTGGGGGCGCGGAACACTGAAGCTTTCTTT.